Each of the 13 T cell receptor beta chains below was sequenced from the same sample in a study of OX40 agonist ivuxolimab in advanced cancers. Libraries were prepared by immunoSEQ multiplex PCR; TCRdb keeps only in-frame clonotypes and omits some of them. The table lists about 20,000 clones, 80% to 90% of them singletons, with roughly 25% in the top ten. Sequences were derived from CD4+ or CD8+ T cells sorted from blood, sampled in a trial of the OX40 agonist ivuxolimab. These receptors all come from an adult with an advanced solid tumor such as melanoma, head and neck, liver or kidney cancer.

This rearrangement joins TRBV9 to TRBJ1-1, with 7 nucleotides matching TRBD1. The CDR3 is made up of 19 amino acids. V was clipped by 3 bases and J by 6 bases; unmatched bases: 23. Germline CDR1 is SGDLS and CDR2 is YYNGEE. The CDR3 bases are TGTGCCAGCAGCGCAGGAGACCCGCGGGACAGCACGGGTAGGGCTGAAGCTTTCTTT. This translates into CASSAGDPRDSTGRAEAFF.

The V call is TRBV13, the J call TRBJ1-5; D gene ambiguous. Per the germline V gene, CDR1 is PRHDT and CDR2 is FYEKMQ (reference sequence). The CDR3 runs to 13 residues. Trimming stripped 1 base from V and 4 bases from J, with 5 bases between. CDR3: CASSLAPNQPQHF. The CDR3 DNA reads as TGTGCCAGCAGCTTAGCCCCTAATCAGCCCCAGCATTTT.

This rearrangement joins TRBV7-9 to TRBJ2-3; 7 bases map to TRBD1. The trim removed 5 bases at V and 3 bases at J, leaving 14 bases unmatched. CDR1 and CDR2 from the germline V gene are SEHNR and FQNEAQ (reference sequence). The CDR3 covers 17 residues. Here the CDR3 reads CASSPAADRVVTDTQYF. Here the CDR3 DNA reads TGTGCCAGCAGCCCTGCTGCTGACAGGGTAGTAACAGATACGCAGTATTTT.

This clone was detected only once. The CDR3 DNA follows: TGTGCCAGCAGTTTGGACAACTACGAGCAGTACTTC. Translation: CASSLDNYEQYF. The chain uses TRBV6-5 and TRBJ2-7; the D gene is possibly TRBD1 (5 bases). CDR1 and CDR2 (germline): MNHEY, SVGAGI. This CDR3 is 12 amino acids long. Trimming shortened V by 4 bases and J by 3 bases, and 7 bases separated the two germline ends.

This clone was recorded only once. J is TRBJ2-1 and V is TRBV5-1; 13 bases are a match to TRBD2. The CDR3 is made up of 15 amino acids. Germline-derived CDR1 and CDR2 are SGHRS and YFSETQ. Trimming removed 5 bases from V and 1 base from J; junction bases left unmatched: 0. CDR3 sequence (DNA): TGCGCCAGCAGGACTAGCGGGAGGTCCTACAATGAGCAGTTCTTC. Translating it yields CASRTSGRSYNEQFF.

This clone is a singleton in its sample. This chain joins TRBV7-3 and TRBJ2-5; the D is unclear. The germline V gene encodes CDR1 SGHTA and CDR2 FQGTGA. This CDR3 comprises 15 residues. The V gene lost 2 bases and the J gene lost 1 base, with 11 bases spanning the gap. In nucleotides, the CDR3 is TGTGCCAGCAGCTTATTGGGCGGTCCCCAAGAGACCCAGTACTTC. This codes for CASSLLGGPQETQYF. Full variable domain (rest looked up from reference TRBV7-3 and TRBJ2-5): GAGVSQTPSNKVTEKGKYVELRCDPISGHTALYWYRQSLGQGPEFLIYFQGTGAADDSGLPNDRFFAVRPEGSVSTLKIQRTERGDSAVYLCASSLLGGPQETQYFGPGTRLLVL.

The chain uses TRBV5-6 and TRBJ2-7; no clear D. CDR1 is SGHDT and CDR2 is YYEEEE in the germline V gene. CDR3 length equals 11 residues. V was cut by 2 bases and J by 4 bases, with 4 bases left in between. CDR3 amino acids: CASSLHYEQYF. CDR3 DNA: TGTGCCAGCAGCTTACATTACGAGCAGTACTTC.

This clone was seen a few times. The rearrangement links TRBV10-2 to TRBJ2-1, with 7 bases aligning to TRBD2. From germline, CDR1 is WSHSY and CDR2 SAAADI. The CDR3 has 15 amino acids. V dropped 6 bases and J dropped 4; count of bases not matched to a gene: 9. CDR3 in amino acids: CASRISSGQYNEQFF. CDR3 sequence (DNA): TGCGCCAGCAGGATATCTAGCGGCCAATACAATGAGCAGTTCTTC.

The chain uses TRBV29-1 and TRBJ2-7; 10 nucleotides line up with TRBD2. The CDR3 runs 13 residues. Germline CDR1 SQVTM, CDR2 ANQGSEA. With 2 bases clipped from V and 6 bases from J, the junction kept 4 bases outside the gene matches. The CDR3: CSVELAGVGEQYF. Here the CDR3 DNA reads TGCAGCGTTGAACTAGCGGGAGTGGGCGAGCAGTACTTC.

The chain recombines TRBV29-1 with TRBJ2-7, with 8 bases aligning to TRBD2. The CDR3 runs to 13 residues. V gave up 7 bases and J gave up 1 base; unmatched junction bases: 6. Germline values: CDR1 SQVTM, CDR2 ANQGSEA. CDR3 region: CSAGGDSSYEQYF. The DNA of the CDR3 is TGCAGCGCCGGGGGGGACTCGTCCTACGAGCAGTACTTC.

The sample holds one count of this clone. This chain uses TRBV7-6 with TRBJ2-1; D remains ambiguous. The ends were cut back, 2 bases at V and 5 bases at J, with 10 bases in the middle. Germline assignment: CDR1 SGHVS and CDR2 FNYEAQ. The CDR3 is 14 residues long. Here the CDR3 DNA reads TGTGCCAGCAGCTTAATACCACCGGACAATGAGCAGTTCTTC. It translates to CASSLIPPDNEQFF. The variable domain in full, completed from reference TRBV7-6 and TRBJ2-1, reads GAGVSQSPRYKVTKRGQDVALRCDPISGHVSLYWYRQALGQGPEFLTYFNYEAQQDKSGLPNDRFSAERPEGSISTLTIQRTEQRDSAMYRCASSLIPPDNEQFFGPGTRLTVL.

The gene calls are TRBV4-2 and TRBJ2-7; TRBD1 might be the D (6 bases). With 1 base removed from V and 0 bases from J, the gap between germline ends came to 10 bases. Per the germline V gene, CDR1 is LGHNA and CDR2 is YNFKEQ. The CDR3 is 15 residues long. CDR3 nucleotide sequence: TGTGCCAGCAGCCAAGTTGAGGGGGACTCCTACGAGCAGTACTTC. As protein: CASSQVEGDSYEQYF.

This chain connects TRBV6-1 to TRBJ2-7; tentatively, D is TRBD1 or TRBD2 (5 bases each). Deletions cut 7 bases from V and 7 bases from J, with 20 bases between. This CDR3 comprises 14 residues. The germline CDR1 and CDR2 sequences are MNHNS and SASEGT. The CDR3 DNA is TGTGCCAGCAATGGGGGATATGTAAATGAGGAGCAGTACTTC. Its translation is CASNGGYVNEEQYF.